The following is a T cell receptor beta chain sequence with its context. The clone's antigen remains unknown. Per-nucleotide qualities are absent, and no much larger clonotype sits a single base away. The data are from a study of post-analysis software for immune sequencing data (dated by TCRdb to between 2014 and 2016). At the level of the whole study: Relapsing-remitting, secondary progressive and progressive-relapsing multiple sclerosis were recorded as disease courses, and subtype annotation was lacking for some patients. The multiple sclerosis patient repertoires were compared with 10 to 12 previously published healthy control repertoires from donors aged roughly 6 to 27 years. A subset of samples was prepared in parallel using single-end sample barcoding, then pooled and co-amplified after Illumina adapter ligation.

The V end gives up 2 bases and the J end 7 bases, leaving 12 bases in the junction not matched to a gene. According to the germline V gene (reference sequence), CDR1 reads DFQATT and CDR2 reads SNEGSKA. The CDR3 runs 16 amino acids, cysteine and phenylalanine included. CDR3 DNA is the only sequence kept; it has 48 bases, read in frame from the first base. Results and caveats for the whole study, not just this receptor: A handful of TRBV segments, including TRBV5-6, TRBV5-1 and TRBV20-1, were significantly more frequent in patients than controls. Multiple sclerosis patients had significantly lower normalized Chao1 diversity than controls, a result that suggests substantial peripheral T-cell clonal expansion. Strong co-clustering of samples prepared in the same batch was shown by direct clustering with F measure, prompting a batch-effect correction. The control group was slightly older than the multiple sclerosis patient group.

Library preparation was by PCR. Data came from an Illumina HiSeq 2500. Unique molecular identifiers were incorporated into TCR beta cDNA libraries to reduce PCR and sequencing biases. Every 1 to 10 million input T cells yielded approximately 500,000 cDNA molecules, meaning each molecule approximated one T cell. The same protocol used for the earlier healthy control dataset was applied to prepare and sequence the patient libraries. Samples belonging to the same batch were prepared together, multiplexed and sequenced on a shared HiSeq lane. In the authors' own workflow: MIGEC handled the raw barcoded reads, throwing out single-read molecular identifier groups before consensus assembly and CDR3 extraction. Clonotype tables were post-analysed with VDJtools, normalizing diversity by down-sampling all datasets to the smallest sample size. In repertoire overlap clustering, CDR3 amino acid sequences, but not nucleotide sequences, were matched to correct batch-related cross-sample contamination. TCRdb reanalyzed the raw reads on its own, using fastp at Q25 for trimming and MiXCR for clone calling, and kept in-frame beta chains. CDR3 protein duplicates are merged, each entry listing the most common genes and DNA. These V and J calls derive from TCRdb rather than the authors' analysis. The sample has about half a million distinct CDR3 sequences on record, under 55% of them singletons. Around 10% of the sample rests with the top ten.

To demonstrate the VDJtools post-analysis software, the study profiled TCR beta repertoires from the peripheral blood of about a dozen young patients with multiple sclerosis. The multiple sclerosis patients were children and adolescents between roughly 6 and 15 years of age. Sequences were obtained from blood. The TCR was taken from a girl aged 10 to 17 with multiple sclerosis. The chain was built from TRBV20-1 and TRBJ2-3; 10 of the junction bases match TRBD2. The DNA sequence follows: TGCAGTGCTAGAAATGACCTAGCGGGAGTACGGAATACGCAGTATTTT. Translated, this gives CSARNDLAGVRNTQYF.